Below, 6 T cell receptor beta chains from the same sample are listed, as sequenced in a study of blood T cell repertoires in COVID-19. Generated by immunoSEQ multiplex PCR, the TCRdb table keeps only in-frame clones and is missing some. The table records 160,000 or so clones, 70% to 90% of them present only once. Specimen: PBMCs or T cells enriched from blood (not recorded which). The receptor set was obtained from a woman in her fifties or sixties who had recovered from COVID-19.

V usage is TRBV2 and J usage is TRBJ1-1, with D perhaps TRBD1 (5 bases). The germline CDR1 and CDR2 sequences are SNHLY and FYNNEI. The CDR3 sequence is 15 residues long. V shed 5 bases and J shed 1 base, with 14 bases lying between them. The CDR3 coding sequence is TGTGCCAGCAGTTTGACCTTGACAGCGAACACTGAAGCTTTCTTT. This encodes CASSLTLTANTEAFF.

The V and J genes are TRBV7-2 and TRBJ2-5, with D maybe TRBD1 (7 bases). The germline V gene has CDR1 SGHTA and CDR2 FQGNSA. V was pared by 5 bases and J by 2 bases, with 18 bases between. This CDR3 comprises 16 residues. CDR3 loop: CASSPQGGTVQETQYF. CDR3 coding DNA: TGTGCCAGCAGCCCGCAAGGAGGGACAGTTCAAGAGACCCAGTACTTC.

V and J are TRBV6-2 or TRBV6-3 and TRBJ1-1, with D possibly being TRBD1 (5 bases). V dropped 6 bases and J dropped 5 bases, with 16 bases sitting between them. CDR1 MNHEY and CDR2 SVGEGT come from the germline V gene. This CDR3 comprises 14 residues. The CDR3 DNA reads as TGTGCCAGCAGCATCCATACCCGGGGGACTGAAGCTTTCTTT. This gives the protein CASSIHTRGTEAFF.

Here the CDR3 reads CASSVEASGISYEQYF. In DNA form, the CDR3 reads TGTGCCAGCAGCGTAGAGGCTAGCGGGATCTCCTACGAGCAGTACTTC. The gene calls are TRBV9 and TRBJ2-7; 9 bases match TRBD2. The junction had 4 bases not matched to a gene; V was cut back by 0 bases and J by 0 bases. Germline CDR1 reads SGDLS; CDR2 reads YYNGEE. The CDR3 covers 16 residues.

In DNA form, the CDR3 reads TGTGCCAGCAGTACCGGACCGCCCAGGGACGAGCAGTACTTC. Translation gives CASSTGPPRDEQYF. The V gene is TRBV6-2 or TRBV6-3, the J gene TRBJ2-7; D is perhaps TRBD1 (5 bases). The length of the CDR3 is 14 residues. Looked up from germline, CDR1 is MNHEY and CDR2 is SVGEGT. The V end was cut by 5 bases, the J end by 5 bases, with 16 bases between.

V gene TRBV6-5 combines with J gene TRBJ1-2; 7 nucleotides agree with TRBD1. The junction had 3 bases not matched to a gene; V was cut back by 6 bases and J by 5 bases. The length of the CDR3 is 12 residues. Germline V gives CDR1 MNHEY, CDR2 SVGAGI. The CDR3 nucleotides read TGTGCCAGCAGCCTACAGGGGTATGGCTACACCTTC. Amino acid sequence: CASSLQGYGYTF.